The rows below give T cell receptor beta chains drawn from one sample of a study of shared clonotypes between healthy human individuals. Generated by immunoSEQ multiplex PCR, the TCRdb table keeps only in-frame clones and is missing some. The data show about 1.9 million clones, about 93% seen once. The specimen sequenced was naive CD8+ T cells from PBMCs. The receptor source for this set is a man younger than 30 in good health. Some clones in this sample may be carry-over from other donors' samples. CDR3s leave out the opening cysteine and the closing phenylalanine or tryptophan. The order of the fields is clone size, CDR3 length, J gene, D gene, V gene, CDR3 protein. The D gene is left open where the match is weak. Clone size is not always given. Where it is, it says once, few, many or a class for expanded clones.

clone_size: NA
cdr3_length: 12
j_call: TRBJ1-1
d_call: NA
v_call: TRBV27
cdr3_aa: ASSFVAANTEAF

clone_size: NA
cdr3_length: 12
j_call: TRBJ2-4
d_call: NA
v_call: TRBV7-9
cdr3_aa: ASSHEGTKNIQY

clone_size: NA
cdr3_length: 16
j_call: TRBJ1-2
d_call: NA
v_call: TRBV7-9
cdr3_aa: ASSPRGQDFGSSYGYT

clone_size: NA
cdr3_length: 12
j_call: TRBJ2-7
d_call: NA
v_call: TRBV9
cdr3_aa: ASSVGSPGNEQY

clone_size: NA
cdr3_length: 15
j_call: TRBJ2-1
d_call: TRBD2
v_call: TRBV27
cdr3_aa: ASSARTSGRVYNEQF

clone_size: few
cdr3_length: 11
j_call: TRBJ1-5
d_call: NA
v_call: TRBV9
cdr3_aa: DPGRNSNQPQH

clone_size: few
cdr3_length: 11
j_call: TRBJ1-1
d_call: NA
v_call: TRBV30
cdr3_aa: AWSYGGDTEAF

clone_size: NA
cdr3_length: 11
j_call: TRBJ2-3
d_call: NA
v_call: TRBV27
cdr3_aa: ASSLSVLDTQY

clone_size: NA
cdr3_length: 13
j_call: TRBJ2-1
d_call: TRBD2
v_call: TRBV15
cdr3_aa: ATSISGTSYNEQF

clone_size: NA
cdr3_length: 13
j_call: TRBJ2-7
d_call: NA
v_call: TRBV18
cdr3_aa: ASSPPESVTYEQY